One and the same sample provided the 3 T cell receptor beta chains below, sequenced in a study of cytomegalovirus exposure and HLA in healthy donors (dated by TCRdb to about 2017). Libraries were constructed by the immunoSEQ multiplex PCR assay. A mixture of 60 forward primers for TCR Vbeta segments and 13 reverse primers for TCR Jbeta segments was used in the multiplex PCR. TCRdb took over this immuneACCESS table, retaining in-frame rearrangements with V and J assigned. Such tables are incomplete; in checked studies, under half of the missing clones stem from an unresolved V gene, and the remainder is unexplained. This sample holds fewer than 250,000 clones; over 60% were observed only once. Approximately 1.1% of the sample is taken by the ten largest. The sequenced sample consisted of PBMCs. The receptors here all came from a woman between 40 and 55 years old in good health and CMV-seronegative.

J is TRBJ1-1 and V is TRBV7-9; D is perhaps TRBD1 (6 bases). V lost 4 bases and J lost 4, with 13 bases in between. The CDR3 is 14 amino acids. Germline loops: CDR1 SEHNR, CDR2 FQNEAQ (reference sequence). CDR3 sequence (DNA): TGTGCCAGCAGCTCCTTTACAGGGAGCACTGAAGCTTTCTTT. Translated: CASSSFTGSTEAFF. The full variable domain, its missing parts supplied by reference TRBV7-9 and TRBJ1-1, is DTGVSQNPRHKITKRGQNVTFRCDPISEHNRLYWYRQTLGQGPEFLTYFQNEAQLEKSRLLSDRFSAERPKGSFSTLEIQRTEQGDSAMYLCASSSFTGSTEAFFGQGTRLTVV.

CDR3 sequence reads: CAIREGQFANTGELFF. The CDR3 coding sequence is TGTGCCATCAGAGAGGGACAGTTCGCGAACACCGGGGAGCTGTTTTTT. The rearrangement links TRBV10-3 to TRBJ2-2, with 7 bases aligning to TRBD1. Trimming removed 6 bases from V and 0 bases from J; junction bases left unmatched: 7. Germline-derived CDR1 and CDR2 are ENHRY and SYGVKD. This CDR3 is built from 16 residues.

J is TRBJ2-2 and V is TRBV9; a possible D gene is TRBD1 (5 bases). This CDR3 has 14 amino acids. The germline V and J ends were trimmed by 1 base and 1 base, with 5 bases remaining between them. CDR1 is SGDLS, CDR2 YYNGEE, per germline. The CDR3 bases are TGTGCCAGCAGCGTACAGGGGAACACCGGGGAGCTGTTTTTT. Its translation: CASSVQGNTGELFF.